In its sample, the clone carrying this T cell receptor (beta chain) was seen once. Assay: immunoSEQ multiplex PCR; the TCRdb copy retains only in-frame clones and omits some. The table has about 59,000 clones, 92% seen once. The data stem from a study of T cell changes during pregnancy in multiple sclerosis. The source material was peripheral blood, sampled in the second trimester of pregnancy. The receptor comes from a female donor in good health, enrolled as a control in a pregnancy study.

The CDR3 is CAWSRLLGLNYGYTF. CDR3 nucleotide sequence: TGTGCCTGGAGCCGTCTGTTGGGCCTGAACTATGGCTACACCTTC. J is TRBJ1-2 and V is TRBV30, with D uncertain. CDR3 length equals 15 residues. Trimming cost V 3 bases and J 2 bases, with 16 bases left between them. Germline V gene lookup returns CDR1 GTSNPN and CDR2 SVGIG (reference sequence).